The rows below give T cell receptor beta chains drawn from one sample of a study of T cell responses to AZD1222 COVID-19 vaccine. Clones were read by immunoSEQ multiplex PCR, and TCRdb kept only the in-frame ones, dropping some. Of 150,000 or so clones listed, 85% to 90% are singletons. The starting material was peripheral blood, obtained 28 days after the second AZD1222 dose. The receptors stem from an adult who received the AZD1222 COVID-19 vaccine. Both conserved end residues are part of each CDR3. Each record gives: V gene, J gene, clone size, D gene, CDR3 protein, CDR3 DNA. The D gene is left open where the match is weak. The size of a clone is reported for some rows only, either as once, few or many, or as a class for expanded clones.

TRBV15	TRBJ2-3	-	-	CATSRDAPGTLADTQYF	TGTGCCACCAGCAGAGATGCTCCGGGGACCCTGGCGGATACGCAGTATTTT
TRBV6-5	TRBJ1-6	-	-	CASRQESRVESPLHF	TGTGCCAGCAGACAGGAGTCCAGGGTTGAGTCACCCCTCCACTTT
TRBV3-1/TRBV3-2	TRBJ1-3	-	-	CASSPDLRNTIYF	TGTGCCAGCAGCCCTGACCTCCGAAACACCATATATTTT
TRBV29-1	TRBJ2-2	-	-	CSVDRGNTGELFF	TGCAGCGTTGACAGGGGGAACACCGGGGAGCTGTTTTTT
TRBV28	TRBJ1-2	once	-	CAAANYGYTF	TGTGCCGCCGCTAACTATGGCTACACCTTC
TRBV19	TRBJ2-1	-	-	CASSLMPVREQFF	TGTGCCAGTAGTCTCATGCCGGTCCGTGAGCAGTTCTTC
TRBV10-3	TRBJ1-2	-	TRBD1	CAISTGGWGGYTF	TGTGCCATTTCGACAGGGGGCTGGGGTGGCTACACCTTC
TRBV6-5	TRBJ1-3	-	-	CASSYSRPSGNTIYF	TGTGCCAGCAGTTACTCACGTCCCTCTGGAAACACCATATATTTT
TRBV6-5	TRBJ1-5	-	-	CASSGGNSNQPQHF	TGTGCCAGCTCGGGAGGAAATAGCAATCAGCCCCAGCATTTT
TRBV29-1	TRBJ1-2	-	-	CSVGEANYGYTF	TGCAGCGTTGGTGAGGCCAACTATGGCTACACCTTC
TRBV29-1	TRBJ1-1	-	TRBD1	CSVEARDRGSGTEAFF	TGCAGCGTTGAAGCCCGGGACAGGGGGTCTGGCACTGAAGCTTTCTTT
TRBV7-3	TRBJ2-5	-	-	CASSLTGEETQYF	TGTGCCAGCAGCTTAACGGGAGAAGAGACCCAGTACTTC
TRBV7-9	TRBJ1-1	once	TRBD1	CASSLGDSRGTEAFF	TGTGCCAGCAGCTTAGGGGACAGCCGTGGTACTGAAGCTTTCTTT
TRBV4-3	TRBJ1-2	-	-	CASSPEGRELYGYTF	TGCGCCAGCAGCCCGGAGGGCCGGGAGCTCTATGGCTACACCTTC
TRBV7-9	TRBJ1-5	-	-	CASSLMGNQPQHF	TGTGCCAGCAGCTTGATGGGCAATCAGCCCCAGCATTTT
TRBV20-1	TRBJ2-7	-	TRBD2	CSASGGSQPYEQYF	TGCAGTGCTAGTGGCGGGAGCCAACCCTACGAGCAGTACTTC
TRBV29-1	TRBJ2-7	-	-	CSVRQGGFEQYF	TGCAGCGTTCGACAGGGAGGGTTCGAGCAGTACTTC
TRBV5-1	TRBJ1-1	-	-	CASSLQGRQTEAFF	TGCGCCAGCAGCTTACAGGGTCGGCAGACTGAAGCTTTCTTT
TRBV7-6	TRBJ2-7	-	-	CASSSGDEQYF	TGTGCCAGCAGCTCGGGGGATGAGCAGTACTTC
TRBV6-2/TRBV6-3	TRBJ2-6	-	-	CASSYLGGANVLTF	TGTGCCAGCAGTTACTTAGGAGGGGCCAACGTCCTGACTTTC
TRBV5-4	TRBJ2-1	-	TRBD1	CASTLGQGAEGEQFF	TGTGCCAGCACCTTGGGGCAGGGGGCAGAAGGTGAGCAGTTCTTC
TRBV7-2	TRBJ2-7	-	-	CASSLSATYEQYF	TGTGCCAGCAGCTTATCTGCCACCTACGAGCAGTACTTC
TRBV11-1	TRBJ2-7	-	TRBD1	CASSLVRTGGWEQYF	TGTGCCAGCAGCTTAGTCCGGACAGGGGGCTGGGAGCAGTACTTC
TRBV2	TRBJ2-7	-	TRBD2	CASSSGRSYEQYF	TGTGCCAGTTCTAGCGGGAGATCCTACGAGCAGTACTTC
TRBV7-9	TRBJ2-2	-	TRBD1	CASSIPGQYTGELFF	TGTGCCAGCAGCATACCGGGACAGTACACCGGGGAGCTGTTTTTT
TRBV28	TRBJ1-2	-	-	CASSPPGVSAMGYTF	TGTGCCAGCAGTCCCCCGGGAGTTTCGGCTATGGGCTACACCTTC
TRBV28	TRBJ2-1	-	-	CASTTPLSNEQFF	TGTGCCAGCACCACACCCCTTAGCAATGAGCAGTTCTTC
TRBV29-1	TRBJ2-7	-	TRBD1	CSTRDRGRSEQYF	TGCAGCACGAGAGACAGGGGGCGCTCGGAGCAGTACTTC
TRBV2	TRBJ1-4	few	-	CASRRAGTTNEKLFF	TGTGCCAGCAGAAGAGCCGGGACAACTAATGAAAAACTGTTTTTT
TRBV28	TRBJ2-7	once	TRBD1	CASSSASRGGPEQYF	TGTGCCAGCAGTTCCGCCTCCCGAGGGGGCCCCGAGCAGTACTTC
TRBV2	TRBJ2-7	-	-	CASDTGVYEQYF	TGTGCCAGCGATACAGGCGTCTACGAGCAGTACTTC
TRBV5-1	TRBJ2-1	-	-	CASSLAGASYNEQFF	TGCGCCAGCAGCTTAGCCGGAGCCAGCTACAATGAGCAGTTCTTC
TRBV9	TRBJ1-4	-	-	CASSPGATTNEKLFF	TGTGCCAGCAGCCCGGGGGCAACAACTAATGAAAAACTGTTTTTT
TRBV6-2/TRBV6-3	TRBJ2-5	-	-	CASSYPIIPGRETQYF	TGTGCCAGCAGTTACCCCATAATTCCAGGCCGAGAGACCCAGTACTTC
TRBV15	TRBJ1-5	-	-	CATSRDRAGPNQPQHF	TGTGCCACCAGCAGAGATAGGGCGGGACCGAATCAGCCCCAGCATTTT
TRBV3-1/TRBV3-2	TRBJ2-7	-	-	CASSQDLVQVEQYF	TGTGCCAGCAGCCAAGATCTGGTGCAAGTCGAGCAGTACTTC
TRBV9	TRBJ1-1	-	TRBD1	CASREGQGRNTEAFF	TGTGCCAGCAGGGAAGGACAGGGGCGGAACACTGAAGCTTTCTTT
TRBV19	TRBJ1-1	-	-	CASSIDRKLTEAFF	TGTGCCAGTAGTATAGATCGTAAGCTCACTGAAGCTTTCTTT
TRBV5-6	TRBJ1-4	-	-	CASSLVGGNEKLFF	TGTGCCAGCAGCTTGGTAGGGGGTAATGAAAAACTGTTTTTT
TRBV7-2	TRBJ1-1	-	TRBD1	CASRGQMNTEAFF	TGTGCCAGCAGGGGACAGATGAACACTGAAGCTTTCTTT
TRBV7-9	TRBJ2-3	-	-	CASSLGGATDTQYF	TGTGCCAGCAGCTTAGGCGGGGCCACAGATACGCAGTATTTT
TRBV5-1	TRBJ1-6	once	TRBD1	CASSDTGGSTSPLHF	TGCGCCAGCAGCGACACAGGGGGAAGCACTTCACCCCTCCACTTT
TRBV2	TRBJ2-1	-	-	CASRVRSSYNEQFF	TGTGCCAGTAGAGTCCGAAGCTCCTACAATGAGCAGTTCTTC
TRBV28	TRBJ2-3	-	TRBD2	CASRPLAGGQGDTQYF	TGTGCCAGCAGACCACTAGCGGGAGGTCAGGGAGATACGCAGTATTTT
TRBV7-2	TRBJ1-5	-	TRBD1	CASSLDRGGNQPQHF	TGTGCCAGCAGCCTCGACAGGGGGGGCAATCAGCCCCAGCATTTT
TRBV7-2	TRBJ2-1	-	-	CASSSTVGLINEQFF	TGTGCCAGCAGCTCTACAGTAGGGCTTATCAATGAGCAGTTCTTC
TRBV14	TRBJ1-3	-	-	CASSEAGLYSGNTIYF	TGTGCCAGCAGCGAAGCGGGACTATACTCTGGAAACACCATATATTTT
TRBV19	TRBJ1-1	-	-	CASSNRDGRNTEAFF	TGTGCCAGTAGTAATCGCGATGGACGGAACACTGAAGCTTTCTTT
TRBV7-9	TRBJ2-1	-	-	CASSLYFSYNEQFF	TGTGCCAGCAGCTTATACTTTTCCTACAATGAGCAGTTCTTC
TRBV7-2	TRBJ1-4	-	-	CASSSSTNEKLFF	TGTGCCAGCAGCTCGTCAACTAATGAAAAACTGTTTTTT
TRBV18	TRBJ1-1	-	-	CASSPGRVRTEAFF	TGTGCCAGCTCACCAGGCAGGGTGAGGACTGAAGCTTTCTTT
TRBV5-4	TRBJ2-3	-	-	CASSSKGGGDTQYF	TGTGCCAGCAGCTCGAAAGGGGGGGGAGATACGCAGTATTTT
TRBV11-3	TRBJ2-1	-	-	CASSLRTEYNEQFF	TGTGCCAGCAGCTTGAGGACGGAATACAATGAGCAGTTCTTC
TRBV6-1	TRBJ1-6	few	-	CASSERQISVRSPLHF	TGTGCCAGCAGTGAGAGACAGATCTCGGTCCGCTCACCCCTCCACTTT
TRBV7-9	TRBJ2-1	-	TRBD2	CASSTLGGGSNNEQFF	TGTGCCAGCAGCACACTTGGCGGGGGATCTAACAATGAGCAGTTCTTC
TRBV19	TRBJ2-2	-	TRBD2	CASRGRERKVGELFF	TGTGCCAGTAGGGGGCGGGAGAGGAAGGTCGGGGAGCTGTTTTTT
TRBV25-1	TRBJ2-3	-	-	CASSTTGDTQYF	TGTGCCAGCAGTACAACAGGAGATACGCAGTATTTT
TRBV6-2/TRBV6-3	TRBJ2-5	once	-	CASSYFSAQETQYF	TGTGCCAGCAGTTACTTTAGCGCCCAAGAGACCCAGTACTTC
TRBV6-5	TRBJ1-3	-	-	CASSYSRPSSGNTIYF	TGTGCCAGCAGTTACTCGCGGCCCAGCTCTGGAAACACCATATATTTT
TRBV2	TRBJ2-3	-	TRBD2	CASRPASGRYRQYF	TGTGCCAGCCGCCCGGCTAGCGGGAGATATCGGCAGTATTTT